The 16 T cell receptor beta chains given below trace back to one sample, sequenced in a study of blood T cell repertoires in COVID-19. Sequencing was performed with immunoSEQ multiplex PCR; in TCRdb, only in-frame clones are kept and a portion is missing. The sample shows roughly 200,000 clones, 86% of them seen only once. The sequencing input was PBMCs or T cells enriched from blood (not recorded which). The receptors shown here come from a woman aged 50 to 60 in a cohort exposed to, infected with or recovered from COVID-19 (not recorded which).

The chain links TRBV9 to TRBJ2-1, with 11 bases identical to TRBD2. Per germline, CDR1 SGDLS and CDR2 YYNGEE. This CDR3 comprises 15 residues. The V segment lost 3 bases and the J segment 5 bases; nucleotides outside the gene matches: 4. Written as DNA, the CDR3 is TGTGCCAGCAGCGATAGACTAGCGGGGAACAATGAGCAGTTCTTC. It is translated as CASSDRLAGNNEQFF.

J is TRBJ1-2 and V is TRBV9; possible D gene TRBD1, 6 bases. The CDR3 extends over 14 amino acids. The V gene's germline CDR1 is SGDLS and CDR2 YYNGEE. The V and J ends lost 3 bases and 4 bases respectively, with 13 bases between them. The chain's CDR3 is CASSGLTGSYGYTF. DNA of the CDR3: TGTGCCAGCAGCGGGCTGACAGGATCCTATGGCTACACCTTC.

This chain links TRBV10-3 with TRBJ2-5; TRBD2 is a possible D gene (6 bases). V was pared by 10 bases and J by 2 bases, with 17 bases between. The CDR3 covers 14 residues. The germline gives CDR1 ENHRY, CDR2 SYGVKD. For the CDR3, the DNA is TGTGCCACCGCCTCGGGACTCCATCAAGAGACCCAGTACTTC. Translated, it gives CATASGLHQETQYF.

A single count supports this clone. The chain employs TRBV9 and TRBJ1-1; D not certain. Per germline, CDR1 SGDLS and CDR2 YYNGEE. Trimming removed 1 base from V and 0 bases from J, with 13 bases in between. CDR3 size: 16 residues. CDR3: CASSVPKEGMNTEAFF. The CDR3, as DNA: TGTGCCAGCAGCGTACCGAAGGAGGGCATGAACACTGAAGCTTTCTTT.

This rearrangement joins TRBV6-2 or TRBV6-3 to TRBJ1-2, with TRBD1 matching 8 bases. V was pared by 1 base and J by 7 bases, with 8 bases of the junction left unmatched. The CDR3 loop spans 15 amino acids. CDR1 is MNHEY and CDR2 is SVGEGT in the germline V gene. For the CDR3, the DNA is TGTGCCAGCAGTTACTTGGGCAGGGGGCGCCTTGGCTACACCTTC. Protein product: CASSYLGRGRLGYTF.

The chain carries TRBV28 and TRBJ2-2; 9 positions agree with TRBD1. With 6 bases clipped from V and 6 bases from J, the junction kept 8 bases outside the gene matches. The CDR3 has 15 residues. CDR1 MDHEN and CDR2 SYDVKM come from the germline V gene. The CDR3 DNA reads TGTGCCAGCAGCCGAAGACAGGGGGAGGCCGGGGAGCTGTTTTTT. This translates into CASSRRQGEAGELFF.

This clone was detected a few times. V usage is TRBV4-1 and J usage is TRBJ1-2, with 9 positions matching TRBD1. CDR1 and CDR2 from the germline V gene are MGHRA and YSYEKL. J gave up 3 bases and V 4 bases, and 9 bases lay outside the gene matches. This CDR3 region has 16 residues. The DNA of the CDR3 is TGCGCCAGCAGCCCCACAGGACAGGGGCTGGACTATGGCTACACCTTC. Its translation: CASSPTGQGLDYGYTF.

The chain combines TRBV5-1 with TRBJ2-5; 10 bases map to TRBD2. J lost 4 bases, V lost 4 bases, and 13 bases had no gene match. Germline CDR1 is SGHRS and CDR2 is YFSETQ. The CDR3 has 17 residues. CDR3 sequence: CASSMLSGGAARETQYF. The CDR3 nucleotides read TGCGCCAGCAGCATGCTAAGCGGGGGGGCCGCCCGAGAGACCCAGTACTTC. Together with reference TRBV5-1 and TRBJ2-5, the CDR3 gives the full variable domain: KAGVTQTPRYLIKTRGQQVTLSCSPISGHRSVSWYQQTPGQGLQFLFEYFSETQRNKGNFPGRFSGRQFSNSRSEMNVSTLELGDSALYLCASSMLSGGAARETQYFGPGTRLLVL.

The chain combines TRBV19 with TRBJ1-2, with 9 bases that match TRBD1. Trimming took 4 bases from V and 0 from J; bases not matched to a gene: 9. Germline V gives CDR1 LNHDA, CDR2 SQIVND (reference sequence). The CDR3 length is 17 residues. CDR3 in DNA: TGTGCCAGTAGTAAAAGGACAGGGGAAAGGGCTAACTATGGCTACACCTTC. This encodes CASSKRTGERANYGYTF.

The gene calls are TRBV4-1 and TRBJ1-5; 10 positions match TRBD1. Germline V lookup: CDR1 MGHRA, CDR2 YSYEKL. Trimming at V came to 3 bases and at J to 4 bases, leaving 6 bases not matched to a gene. The CDR3 length is 16 residues. The CDR3 here is CASSHVDRGTNQPQHF. The CDR3 region has the DNA TGCGCCAGCAGCCATGTGGACAGGGGGACAAATCAGCCCCAGCATTTT.

Only a few counts were recorded for this clone. This rearrangement joins TRBV6-4 to TRBJ1-3, with TRBD1 matching over 9 bases. Germline CDR1 reads MRHNA; CDR2 reads SNTAGT. The CDR3 consists of 18 residues. Germline trimming cut 3 bases from V and 4 bases from J; bases unmatched to any gene: 13. The CDR3 coding sequence is TGTGCCAGCAGTGATGCACGTCCCGGGACAGGGCAGGGAAACACCATATATTTT. It yields the protein CASSDARPGTGQGNTIYF.

The chain carries TRBV27 and TRBJ1-2; maybe TRBD1 (6 bases). The CDR3 covers 13 residues. Germline assignment: CDR1 MNHEY and CDR2 SMNVEV (reference sequence). Trimming removed 3 bases at V and 10 bases at J, with 15 bases between. DNA of the CDR3: TGTGCCAGCAGTTTTCCCGGACAGACTCCCTACACCTTC. Translating gives CASSFPGQTPYTF.

This clone was recorded once. This rearrangement joins TRBV3-1 (or the pseudogene TRBV3-2) to TRBJ2-7; 12 nucleotides line up with TRBD1. The ends lost 1 base at V and 11 bases at J; junction bases unmatched: 9. This CDR3 is built from 15 residues. Germline loops: CDR1 LGHDT, CDR2 YNNKEL (reference sequence). CDR3 loop: CASSQGSGTGGDKYF. The DNA of the CDR3 is TGTGCCAGCAGCCAAGGGTCCGGGACAGGGGGCGACAAGTACTTC.

The chain joins TRBV5-6 to TRBJ1-2, with D tentatively TRBD1 (6 bases). Trimming pared 0 bases from V and 6 bases from J, leaving 15 bases between. This CDR3 comprises 15 residues. The germline CDR1 and CDR2 sequences are SGHDT and YYEEEE. The CDR3 is CASSLAFTGLDGYTF. The CDR3 coding sequence is TGTGCCAGCAGCTTGGCCTTTACAGGGTTAGATGGCTACACCTTC. The full variable domain, with the rest looked up from reference TRBV5-6 and TRBJ1-2, is DAGVTQSPTHLIKTRGQQVTLRCSPKSGHDTVSWYQQALGQGPQFIFQYYEEEERQRGNFPDRFSGHQFPNYSSELNVNALLLGDSALYLCASSLAFTGLDGYTFGSGTRLTVV.

This clone was observed once. V usage is TRBV4-3 and J usage is TRBJ1-4, with D possibly matching TRBD1 (6 bases). Looked up from germline, CDR1 is LGHNA and CDR2 is YSLEER. CDR3 length: 14 residues. V was clipped by 4 bases and J by 5 bases, with 11 bases between them. CDR3 protein: CASSLQGANEKLFF. CDR3 DNA: TGCGCCAGCAGCCTACAGGGAGCCAATGAAAAACTGTTTTTT.

The chain combines TRBV19 with TRBJ2-7; D may be TRBD2 (7 bases). Trimming took off 5 bases at V and 4 bases at J, with 15 bases between the two ends. CDR1 is LNHDA and CDR2 is SQIVND in the germline V gene (reference sequence). This CDR3 has 14 amino acids. DNA for the CDR3: TGTGCCAGTAGTGGGAGGGGGACCATGTACGAGCAGTACTTC. Its translation: CASSGRGTMYEQYF.